This TCR beta chain was captured by sequencing in a study of regulatory T cells in long-lasting Graves disease (dated by TCRdb to 2020 to 2023). For context, the study as a whole: Patients with newly diagnosed Graves' disease had been on antithyroid drugs for under 3 months. A total of around 35 samples underwent TCR sequencing: around 13 from persistent and approximately 20 from newly diagnosed Graves' disease patients. This study used TCR sequencing and RNA sequencing of peripheral blood to compare persistent Graves' disease patients against newly diagnosed Graves' disease patients. The study took place in China and was registered as a clinical trial. General findings and caveats noted by the study authors: Because the primary lesion, thyroid tissue, could not be accessed, the study looked at peripheral blood alone. Compared with newly diagnosed patients, persistent Graves' disease patients had lower TCR Shannon entropy and fewer highly expanded clones, which suggests clonal expansion. The authors noted that the small sample size was a limitation that may lower accuracy. Persistent patients shared more public clonotypes among themselves (around 2,800) than newly diagnosed patients did (approximately 870). Sequencing and analysis were restricted to the TCR beta chain. TRBV28, TRBJ1-2 and TRBJ2-5 were preferentially used in persistent disease, while TRBV20-1 and TRBJ2-1 were favored in newly diagnosed disease.

This clonotype has at least ten counts. Its antigen has not been determined. Per-base qualities were not stored, and no clone one base away is much larger. The time point tag for this specimen amounts to: newly diagnosed GD, antithyroid drugs for less than 3 months. RNA was extracted from PBMCs in TRIzol for both TCR sequencing and RNA sequencing. The diagnosis of Graves' disease was made according to American Thyroid Association guidelines. Recruitment of patients was carried out at an endocrinology department in Xi'an, China. Each patient gave about 8.1 milliliters of peripheral blood, collected in an EDTA anticoagulant tube. Ficoll Paque Plus density gradient separation was used to isolate PBMCs, and no further T cell sorting was performed. An Agilent 2100 Bioanalyzer and agarose gel were used to check RNA quality, and a NanoDrop 2000 was used to measure RNA concentration. To prepare the library, multiplex PCR was applied. This sample was sequenced with an Illumina HiSeq 4000. TCR beta libraries were built with iRepertoire HTBI primers and Arm-PCR amplification of CDR3 regions. Gel purification was performed on PCR products prior to sequencing. Regarding the original processing steps: A total of roughly 67 TRBV and more than twelve TRBJ segments were identified across samples and were used for gene usage analysis of CDR3 amino acid clonotypes. Filtered high-quality paired reads were merged into contigs using COPE and FqMerger. Contigs were aligned with BLAST to IMGT TRBV, TRBD and TRBJ reference genes, and CDR3 was defined per IMGT. Any clonotype with a frequency above 0.1% was counted as a highly expanded clone. Shannon entropy served as the measure of repertoire diversity, while the Gini coefficient captured V-J evenness. A clonotype was considered public if more than one individual shared it. TCRdb reran the public reads through fastp at Q25 and MiXCR, keeping productive beta chains. Every entry covers one CDR3 protein and lists the most common genes and DNA from its rows. The V and J calls were determined by TCRdb, not by the authors. The sample table shows hundreds of thousands of distinct CDR3 sequences, and 16% are seen once. The ten largest clones capture 20% to 25% of the sample.

CDR1 SGHRS and CDR2 YFSETQ were looked up in the germline V gene. Its CDR3 holds 13 amino acids, cysteine through phenylalanine. Only CDR3 DNA is held: 39 bases, read in frame from base 1. Trimming removed 0 bases from V and 7 bases from J; the gene matches leave 3 bases unexplained. The same specimen was also included in a second study, on T cells in Graves' hyperthyroidism and ophthalmopathy. The second study, in turn, reports: A patient counted as having stable Graves' hyperthyroidism if no progression to ophthalmopathy occurred over 18 months of follow-up. Hyperthyroidism patients were newly diagnosed, with disease duration under 2 months, and aged 18 to 65 years. Any patient with an uncontrolled infection, another autoimmune disease, pregnancy or lactation was excluded. Clinical symptoms, serum thyroxine and TRAb, thyroid ultrasound, and orbital computed tomography formed the basis for the diagnoses. The TCR CDR3 was subjected to a first round of RT-PCR using the HTBI primer set and the Qiagen OneStep RT-PCR kit. Most expanded thyroid clonotypes (frequency above 0.001) were also found in blood, which suggests that blood repertoires may mirror thyroid immune responses. In cross-validation, a model built on a 13 V-J signature told ophthalmopathy apart from stable hyperthyroidism with approximately 91% sensitivity and approximately 81% specificity, and in testing the same model reached 80%/75%. In validation, the model predicted progression to ophthalmopathy with approximately 70% sensitivity and around 72% specificity, a median of 6.5 months before onset. A discovery cohort of about a hundred patients, roughly 43 with Graves' ophthalmopathy and 57 with stable Graves' hyperthyroidism, was used to find distinguishing TCR V-J signatures. Whether ophthalmopathy could be predicted prospectively was tested in an independent validation cohort made up of roughly 20 hyperthyroidism patients plus 17 patients who later progressed to ophthalmopathy. The 100 or so discovery patients were randomly divided into training and test sets at a 7:3 ratio. Thyroid tissue and blood T-cell repertoires from more than five Graves' hyperthyroidism patients were also compared in the study. After sampling, hyperthyroidism patients received methimazole starting at 30 mg daily, and ophthalmopathy patients received high-dose intravenous methylprednisolone. A second multiplex PCR round built the libraries, followed by size selection and purification. Paired-end sequencing of the libraries was performed with 100 bp reads on an Illumina HiSeq2000. SOAPnuke was used to process the raw data, removing reads that contained adapters or uncalled bases, had a mean Phred below 15, or lacked an exact match to the constant primer or identifier. High-quality paired reads were merged using COPE v1.2.5, and each unique nucleotide sequence was defined as a clonotype. MiTCR v1.1 was used to align clonotypes to the IMGT TRBV, TRBD and TRBJ reference segments. Analysis was restricted to V-J combinations with a frequency above 0.0001, which covered approximately 99% of repertoires. The TCS score was defined as F50 (clonal expansion) divided by E x V (chaos), with BLOSUM62-based TCRdist calculated between CDR3 peptides within each V-J. Welch's t-statistics and random forest reduced around 520 V-J features to roughly 13, which were used in a naive Bayes classifier (R e1071). No statistical method was used to set the sample size in advance, and investigators knew the group allocation. According to the paper, TCR Vbeta CDR3 sequencing was carried out on 135 peripheral blood samples, which came from fewer than 50 ophthalmopathy, approximately 72 hyperthyroidism and approximately 17 progressor patients.

In this chain, TRBV5-1 is recombined with TRBJ1-2, and TRBD1 matches 7 of the central bases. This receptor was taken from a woman aged 35-65 years with Graves disease. Donor details come from another sample of the same person, matched by shared clones. The sample in question was peripheral blood mononuclear cells (PBMCs), obtained at new diagnosis, from a patient treated with antithyroid drugs. The CDR3 sequence is CASSLEGASGYTF. The DNA is as follows: TGCGCCAGCAGCTTGGAGGGGGCCAGTGGCTACACCTTC.